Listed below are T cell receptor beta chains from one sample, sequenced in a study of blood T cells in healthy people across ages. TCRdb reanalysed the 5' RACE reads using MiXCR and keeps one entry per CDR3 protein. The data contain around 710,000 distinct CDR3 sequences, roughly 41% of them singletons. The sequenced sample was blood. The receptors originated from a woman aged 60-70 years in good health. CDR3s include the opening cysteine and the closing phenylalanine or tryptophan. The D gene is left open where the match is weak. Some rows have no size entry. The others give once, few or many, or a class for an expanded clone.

TGCGCCAGCAGCCAAGATCTTACCGGGGGCCACCTTCTAGAAGATACGCAGTATTTT	CASSQDLTGGHLLEDTQYF	TRBV4-3	TRBJ2-3	19	NA	NA
TGCAGTGCTAGAGATGAGAGTTCGTACCAAGAGACCCAGTACTTC	CSARDESSYQETQYF	TRBV20-1	TRBJ2-5	15	NA	NA
TGTGCCAGCAGTTTATCAACTAATGAAAAACTGTTTTTT	CASSLSTNEKLFF	TRBV12-3/TRBV12-4	TRBJ1-4	13	NA	many
TGCGCCAGCAGCGAACAGGGACCCGACACCCCTGAAGCTTTCTTT	CASSEQGPDTPEAFF	TRBV5-1	TRBJ1-1	15	NA	few
TGCAGCGTCGTCCCTAAAACAGGGACAGATACGCAGTATTTT	CSVVPKTGTDTQYF	TRBV29-1	TRBJ2-3	14	NA	NA
TGTGCCAGCAGCGCGGCTAGCGGGGGGAGCACAGATACGCAGTATTTT	CASSAASGGSTDTQYF	TRBV2	TRBJ2-3	16	TRBD2	few
TGTGCCAGCAGCGTATTCAGCGGGAGTGGGGAGACCCAGTACTTC	CASSVFSGSGETQYF	TRBV9	TRBJ2-5	15	TRBD2	NA
TGTGCCAGCAGTCCCTCGGGACAGGGGAATCAGCCCCAGCATTTT	CASSPSGQGNQPQHF	TRBV25-1	TRBJ1-5	15	TRBD1	few
TGCAGCGTTGAAGTACTAGCGGGAGGCACAGATACGCAGTATTTT	CSVEVLAGGTDTQYF	TRBV29-1	TRBJ2-3	15	TRBD2	many
TGTGCCAGCAGTTTTGGTCGAAGTCAGCAGTACTTC	CASSFGRSQQYF	TRBV28	TRBJ2-5	12	NA	NA
TGCAGTGTTCCGGGACTAGCTAATGGTGAGCAGTTCTTC	CSVPGLANGEQFF	TRBV20-1	TRBJ2-1	13	TRBD2	NA
TGCAGTGCGAGGGGGACAGGGGGCAATCAGCCCCAGCATTTT	CSARGTGGNQPQHF	TRBV20-1	TRBJ1-5	14	TRBD1	NA
TGTGCCATCACCCCTAGCGGGAGTGGTTTGGTCAATGAGCAGTTCTTC	CAITPSGSGLVNEQFF	TRBV10-3	TRBJ2-1	16	TRBD2	many
TGTGCCAGCAGCCAGGACTCATCAAAATTCTGCAATGAGCAGTTCTTC	CASSQDSSKFCNEQFF	TRBV7-2	TRBJ2-1	16	NA	NA
TGTGCCACCAGCGGAACAGGGGTTAGCGTGAACACTGAAGCTTTCTTT	CATSGTGVSVNTEAFF	TRBV15	TRBJ1-1	16	TRBD1	few
TGTGCCAGCAGGTTTTCGGCGAGCGAGACCCAGTTCTTC	CASRFSASETQFF	TRBV6-5	TRBJ2-1	13	NA	NA
TGTGCCAGCAGTGTGTGGGTGGCCGGGGAGCTGTTTTTT	CASSVWVAGELFF	TRBV27	TRBJ2-2	13	NA	few
TGTGCCTCGGAGAGGGGAGATACGCAGTATTTT	CASERGDTQYF	TRBV4-2	TRBJ2-3	11	NA	few
TGCAGTGCGAGAGCGCCCCCGGGACAGGGATCTTTGTCGGTGGAAAAACTGTTTTTT	CSARAPPGQGSLSVEKLFF	TRBV20-1	TRBJ1-4	19	TRBD1	few
TGTGCCAGCAGCCAGGGGGGACTAGCGGGAATCAATGAGCAGTTCTTC	CASSQGGLAGINEQFF	TRBV7-2	TRBJ2-1	16	TRBD2	few
TGTGCCAGCAGAACCCCTAGCGGGACCGACAATGAGCAGTTCTTC	CASRTPSGTDNEQFF	TRBV28	TRBJ2-1	15	TRBD2	few
TGTGCCAGCAGTCAGACAGGGGTAGAGACCCAGTACTTC	CASSQTGVETQYF	TRBV12-3/TRBV12-4	TRBJ2-5	13	TRBD1	many
TGTGCCAGCAGTCAGGTTTACGAGCAGTACTTC	CASSQVYEQYF	TRBV3-1	TRBJ2-7	11	NA	many
TGTGCCAGCAGCCTAGCAGCGGGGGTCTACAATGAGCAGTACTTC	CASSLAAGVYNEQYF	TRBV7-3	TRBJ2-5	15	TRBD2	NA
TGTGCCAGCAGCCAAGCTACAGGGGAGAGAGAGCAGTACTTC	CASSQATGEREQYF	TRBV14	TRBJ2-5	14	TRBD1	NA
TGCGCCAGCAGCTTGGCCAGGCTTGGCTGCGAGCAGTACTTC	CASSLARLGCEQYF	TRBV5-1	TRBJ2-7	14	NA	NA
TGCAGCGTCGACCGGAGGGAAGAGACAGATACGCAGTATTTT	CSVDRREETDTQYF	TRBV29-1	TRBJ2-3	14	NA	NA
TGTGCCAGCAGCCCCGCCTCGGGACAGCGAAATTACGAGCAGTACTTC	CASSPASGQRNYEQYF	TRBV13	TRBJ2-7	16	TRBD1	NA
TGCGCCAGCAGCTTGTTCGCGGGACTAGCAGATACGCAGTATTTT	CASSLFAGLADTQYF	TRBV5-1	TRBJ2-3	15	TRBD2	few
TGTGCCAGCAGCTTAAGTTTACAGGGCGATGGCTACACCTTC	CASSLSLQGDGYTF	TRBV7-2	TRBJ1-2	14	NA	few
TGTGCCATCAGGAGCCTATCCTACGAGCAGTACTTC	CAIRSLSYEQYF	TRBV10-3	TRBJ2-7	12	NA	few
TGTGCCAGCAGCACCGGACAGGGGTTGGGGACCCAGTACTTC	CASSTGQGLGTQYF	TRBV7-2	TRBJ2-5	14	TRBD1	many
TGCGCCAGCAGCCAAGATTTCGGTGGCGGGGGGTCCTACACCGGGGAGCTGTTTTTT	CASSQDFGGGGSYTGELFF	TRBV4-1	TRBJ2-2	19	TRBD2	few
TGTGCCAGCAGACAGGGTCCGGTTTCACCCCTCCACTTT	CASRQGPVSPLHF	TRBV12-3/TRBV12-4	TRBJ1-6	13	NA	NA
TGTGCCAGCAGTGAAGCCGGGCACGGAGTGGAGACCCAGTACTTC	CASSEAGHGVETQYF	TRBV25-1	TRBJ2-5	15	NA	NA
TGTGCCAGCAGCGTAGCGGGAGTCCGGAACACCGGGGAGCTGTTTTTT	CASSVAGVRNTGELFF	TRBV9	TRBJ2-2	16	NA	NA
TGTGCCAGCGAGGGTCAGCGGTACTTC	CASEGQRYF	TRBV21-1	TRBJ2-4	9	NA	NA
TGCGCCAGCAGCCCAGGGACTAGCGGGACCTACAATGAGCAGTTCTTC	CASSPGTSGTYNEQFF	TRBV5-1	TRBJ2-1	16	TRBD2	many
TGTGCCAGCAGCTGGGGGTACACTAGCGAGCAGTACTTC	CASSWGYTSEQYF	TRBV7-2	TRBJ2-7	13	NA	NA
TGTGCCACCAGTGACTCCCCCCGGGGGCGGCCAAACACAGATACGCAGTATTTT	CATSDSPRGRPNTDTQYF	TRBV24-1	TRBJ2-3	18	NA	NA
TGCAGTGCTAGAGATCTCGGCAGATTGAACACTGAAGCTTTCTTT	CSARDLGRLNTEAFF	TRBV20-1	TRBJ1-1	15	NA	few
TGTGCCAGCAGCAGTACTAGGGCCAATGAGCAGTTCTTC	CASSSTRANEQFF	TRBV7-9	TRBJ2-1	13	NA	many
TGCAGCGTTTCTGGGACAGGGGGATTGAACACTGAAGCTTTCTTT	CSVSGTGGLNTEAFF	TRBV29-1	TRBJ1-1	15	TRBD1	NA
TGCAGTGCAGAAATTGGGCTTACTAGCACAGATACGCAGTATTTT	CSAEIGLTSTDTQYF	TRBV20-1	TRBJ2-3	15	NA	NA
TGCGCCAGCAGAGAGAAGTACGAGCAGTACTTC	CASREKYEQYF	TRBV5-1	TRBJ2-7	11	NA	NA
TGTGCCAGACCGGGGCCCGTAGGGCCTCAAGAGACCCAGTACTTC	CARPGPVGPQETQYF	TRBV6-5	TRBJ2-5	15	NA	NA
TGCAGTGCTAGAGACGGGGGAGAATTCTACGAGCAGTACTTC	CSARDGGEFYEQYF	TRBV20-1	TRBJ2-7	14	NA	NA
TGTGCCACCAGCAGAGACCCCGGGACACGTAATGAAAAACTGTTTTTT	CATSRDPGTRNEKLFF	TRBV15	TRBJ1-4	16	NA	NA
TGTGCCACCGCCACCGGGACAGCCTCCTACGAGCAGTACTTC	CATATGTASYEQYF	TRBV7-8	TRBJ2-7	14	TRBD1	NA
TGCAGTGCTAGAGAAGACGATGAGCAGTTCTTC	CSAREDDEQFF	TRBV20-1	TRBJ2-1	11	NA	NA
TGTGCCAGCAGCATCAGAAACTCTGGAAACACCATATATTTT	CASSIRNSGNTIYF	TRBV3-1	TRBJ1-3	14	NA	NA
TGTGCCAGCTCACCAAATGGCCGGGACCCGGAGACCCAGTACTTC	CASSPNGRDPETQYF	TRBV18	TRBJ2-5	15	NA	NA